This T cell receptor beta chain originates from a study of CD8 T cells in ankylosing spondylitis. Study results and caveats: One TCR beta motif, made up of roughly eight highly homologous variants, appeared characteristic of ankylosing spondylitis blood. Earlier reports found some motif variants in synovial fluid and blood in reactive arthritis. Matched ankylosing spondylitis synovial fluid reportedly showed significant enrichment of disease-linked clones.

TCRdb passed the 5' RACE reads through MiXCR, listing each CDR3 protein once. The sample has around 300,000 distinct CDR3 sequences; 9.5% to 13% are singletons. This clonotype appeared many times. No antigen is known for it. The sample taken for sequencing was blood, either unsorted or a sorted T cell fraction (not recorded which). This TCR derives from a female donor with ankylosing spondylitis or in good health (not recorded which).

This chain's CDR3 is CSAPILGTGAKEQYF. The CDR3 DNA is TGCAGTGCTCCGATTTTAGGGACAGGGGCAAAAGAGCAGTACTTC. V gene TRBV20-1 combines with J gene TRBJ2-7, with 10 bases that match TRBD1. CDR3 size: 15 residues. The V gene's germline CDR1 is DFQATT and CDR2 SNEGSKA (reference sequence). J gave up 7 bases and V 5 bases, and 14 bases lay outside the gene matches.